What follows describes a single TCR beta chain. The antigen is not known. The sample is drawn from a study of T cells in Graves' hyperthyroidism and ophthalmopathy. The CDR3 regions of TCR beta were amplified from RNA transcripts. When the TCR CDR3 underwent first-round RT-PCR, the HTBI primer set was used. From the multiplex PCR reads, TCRdb called clonotypes with MiXCR, one entry per CDR3 protein. The table has approximately 870,000 distinct CDR3 sequences, approximately 40% seen once. CDR3 length: 15 amino acids. The germline CDR1 and CDR2 sequences are MNHEY and SVGAGI. Germline trimming cut 3 bases from V and 8 bases from J; bases unmatched to any gene: 9. Broader study findings: Most thyroid clonotypes expanded above 0.001 appeared in blood too.

Orbital computed tomography and thyroid ultrasound, together with serum TRAb and thyroxine and clinical symptoms, were used for diagnoses. Extraction of PBMCs used 8.5 to 10 ml of fresh peripheral blood. Sequenced sample: blood. The chain joins TRBV6-5 to TRBJ1-5; 8 nucleotides align to TRBD1. The TCR was taken from a man aged 18-30 years with Graves' hyperthyroidism. CDR3 DNA: TGTGCCAGCAGTTATCGTGGACAGGGTAGGGAGCCCCAGCATTTT. Translation gives CASSYRGQGREPQHF.